The 28 T cell receptor beta chains presented below share a single source sample, sequenced in a study of shared clonotypes between healthy human individuals. TCRdb's copy holds only in-frame clones and misses some; the assay was immunoSEQ multiplex PCR. The sample consists of 470,000 or so clones, around four fifths of them appearing once. The source material was PBMCs. The receptors originated from a woman in her 40s in good health. Some clones in this sample may be carry-over from other donors' samples.

This clone was counted between two and nine times. This rearrangement joins TRBV28 to TRBJ2-1; D gene uncertain. Germline assignment: CDR1 MDHEN and CDR2 SYDVKM. The CDR3 contains 14 residues. V lost 3 bases, J lost 4 bases, and 10 bases lay in between. DNA of the CDR3: TGTGCCAGCAGTTTCCGAACGGAGTACAATGAGCAGTTCTTC. This encodes CASSFRTEYNEQFF.

The genes are TRBV11-2 and TRBJ2-1, with D hard to call. This CDR3 region has 13 residues. Germline V lookup: CDR1 SGHAT, CDR2 FQNNGV. Trimming removed 5 bases from V and 10 bases from J, with 15 bases in between. DNA for the CDR3: TGTGCCAGCAGCCCGATTTTTGGGAACGAGCAGTTCTTC. Translation gives CASSPIFGNEQFF. Drawing the rest from reference TRBV11-2 and TRBJ2-1, the complete variable domain is EAGVAQSPRYKIIEKRQSVAFWCNPISGHATLYWYQQILGQGPKLLIQFQNNGVVDDSQLPKDRFSAERLKGVDSTLKIQPAKLEDSAVYLCASSPIFGNEQFFGPGTRLTVL.

The genes are TRBV19 and TRBJ2-7, with TRBD2 identical over 7 bases. Per germline, CDR1 LNHDA and CDR2 SQIVND (reference sequence). This CDR3 contains 13 residues. The V segment lost 3 bases and the J segment 1 base; nucleotides outside the gene matches: 0. This chain's CDR3 is CASSMGLSYEQYF. The DNA for the CDR3 is TGTGCCAGTAGTATGGGACTATCCTACGAGCAGTACTTC.

V usage is TRBV6-1 and J usage is TRBJ1-1; no reliable D call. The germline V gene has CDR1 MNHNS and CDR2 SASEGT. This CDR3 spans 11 amino acids. The V and J ends lost 4 bases and 7 bases respectively, with 7 bases between them. CDR3 sequence reads: CASSGRIEAFF. For the CDR3, the DNA is TGTGCCAGCAGTGGGAGAATTGAAGCTTTCTTT.

The table lists this clone with many counts. The chain recombines TRBV4-1 with TRBJ1-2, with D perhaps TRBD1 (6 bases). Germline V gene sequence: CDR1 MGHRA, CDR2 YSYEKL. The CDR3 length is 15 residues. Trimming removed 6 bases from V and 5 bases from J, with 19 bases in between. The CDR3: CASRGAEGGGYGYTF. For the CDR3, the DNA is TGCGCCAGCAGGGGGGCTGAGGGGGGGGGTTATGGCTACACCTTC.

This chain links TRBV6-5 with TRBJ1-4, with 7 bases matching TRBD1. The CDR3 is 15 amino acids. CDR1 and CDR2 (germline): MNHEY, SVGAGI. V was pared by 6 bases and J by 4 bases, with 8 bases of the junction left unmatched. CDR3 loop: CASSPDRAHNEKLFF. The CDR3 coding sequence is TGTGCCAGCAGCCCAGACAGGGCCCATAATGAAAAACTGTTTTTT.

This clone has more than one count but fewer than ten. The rearrangement links TRBV28 to TRBJ1-2, with TRBD1 identical over 7 bases. This CDR3 spans 15 amino acids. Looked up from germline, CDR1 is MDHEN and CDR2 is SYDVKM. V was pared by 4 bases and J by 6 bases, with 11 bases of the junction left unmatched. The CDR3: CASSWVNRGRDGYTF. CDR3 DNA sequence: TGTGCCAGCAGTTGGGTTAACAGGGGTAGAGATGGCTACACCTTC.

The chain links TRBV15 to TRBJ2-5; perhaps TRBD2 as D (5 bases). V was trimmed by 6 bases and J by 1 base, leaving 9 bases between them. The CDR3 consists of 13 residues. CDR1 and CDR2 (germline): LNHNV, YYDKDF (reference sequence). CDR3 DNA: TGTGCCACCAGTGCTGCGGGCCAAGAGACCCAGTACTTC. The encoded protein is CATSAAGQETQYF. Full variable domain (rest looked up from reference TRBV15 and TRBJ2-5): DAMVIQNPRYQVTQFGKPVTLSCSQTLNHNVMYWYQQKSSQAPKLLFHYYDKDFNNEADTPDNFQSRRPNTSFCFLDIRSPGLGDTAMYLCATSAAGQETQYFGPGTRLLVL.

This chain connects TRBV13 to TRBJ1-5, with 7 positions matching TRBD1. The germline V gene encodes CDR1 PRHDT and CDR2 FYEKMQ (reference sequence). There are 15 residues in the CDR3. With 0 bases clipped from V and 4 bases from J, the junction kept 3 bases outside the gene matches. The CDR3 sequence: CASSLGGTVNQPQHF. DNA of the CDR3: TGTGCCAGCAGCTTAGGGGGGACAGTAAATCAGCCCCAGCATTTT.

The gene calls are TRBV14 and TRBJ2-4; tentatively, D is TRBD1 (5 bases). Germline CDR1 reads SGHDN; CDR2 reads FVKESK. The CDR3 length is 15 residues. Trimming took 3 bases from V and 1 from J, leaving 10 bases between them. The CDR3 DNA sequence: TGTGCCAGCAGCCACCTAGGGGATGCCAAAAACATTCAGTACTTC. Amino acids: CASSHLGDAKNIQYF.

This clone was counted only a few times. The rearrangement uses TRBV6-5 and TRBJ2-7, with D possibly TRBD1 on 5 matching bases. The germline V gene encodes CDR1 MNHEY and CDR2 SVGAGI. V lost 7 bases, J lost 6 bases, and 19 bases lay in between. The CDR3 covers 14 residues. CDR3 DNA sequence: TGTGCCAGCATGGGGCTGAGATCTAGGTTCGAGCAGTACTTC. The encoded protein is CASMGLRSRFEQYF.

The rearrangement links TRBV15 to TRBJ2-7, with 10 bases lining up with TRBD2. The CDR3 is 18 amino acids. J gave up 2 bases and V 0 bases, and 10 bases lay outside the gene matches. Looked up from germline, CDR1 is LNHNV and CDR2 is YYDKDF (reference sequence). CDR3 amino acids: CATSRDGGTSGMPYEQYF. The CDR3 nucleotides read TGTGCCACCAGCAGAGATGGGGGTACTAGCGGGATGCCCTACGAGCAGTACTTC.

The chain is built from TRBV4-1 and TRBJ2-5, with 9 bases fitting TRBD2. The V gene's germline CDR1 is MGHRA and CDR2 YSYEKL. The CDR3 extends over 16 amino acids. The V and J ends lost 4 bases and 5 bases, in that order; junction bases with no gene match: 11. CDR3 region: CASSLTGGGGRETQYF. CDR3 coding DNA: TGCGCCAGCAGCCTGACCGGCGGGGGGGGTCGGGAGACCCAGTACTTC.

The chain combines TRBV28 with TRBJ1-5; D is perhaps TRBD1 (5 bases). In germline, CDR1 is MDHEN, CDR2 SYDVKM. This CDR3 contains 15 residues. The ends were cut back, 5 bases at V and 2 bases at J, with 13 bases in the middle. The CDR3 bases are TGTGCCAGCAGTGGTGGGGGATGGGGCAATCAGCCCCAGCATTTT. This codes for CASSGGGWGNQPQHF.

This clone showed up just once. This chain joins TRBV25-1 and TRBJ1-2; the match to TRBD1 covers 8 bases. V shed 2 bases, J shed 6 bases, and the junction held 11 bases outside the gene matches. CDR3 length equals 16 residues. Germline V gene sequence: CDR1 MGHDK, CDR2 SYGVNS. Here the CDR3 reads CASSEDLTGTGHGYTF. The CDR3 DNA follows: TGTGCCAGCAGTGAAGATTTGACCGGGACAGGTCATGGCTACACCTTC.

The chain recombines TRBV11-3 with TRBJ2-1, with a possible D match to TRBD2 (6 bases). Germline-derived CDR1 and CDR2 are SGHNT and YENEEA. The CDR3 sequence is 14 residues long. V lost 1 base and J 9 bases, leaving 13 bases between the germline ends. CDR3 loop: CASSLGAGSREQFF. The CDR3 nucleotides are TGTGCCAGCAGCTTAGGCGCGGGGAGTCGTGAGCAGTTCTTC.

This chain links TRBV7-9 with TRBJ2-3; 10 bases match TRBD2. Looked up from germline, CDR1 is SEHNR and CDR2 is FQNEAQ (reference sequence). With 5 bases clipped from V and 14 bases from J, the junction kept 10 bases outside the gene matches. CDR3 length: 13 residues. The CDR3 region is CASSLVGLAFSYF. The DNA for the CDR3 is TGTGCCAGCAGCCTCGTGGGACTAGCGTTTTCGTATTTT. Full variable domain (remainder filled in from reference TRBV7-9 and TRBJ2-3): DTGVSQNPRHKITKRGQNVTFRCDPISEHNRLYWYRQTLGQGPEFLTYFQNEAQLEKSRLLSDRFSAERPKGSFSTLEIQRTEQGDSAMYLCASSLVGLAFSYFGPGTRLTVL.

This clone turned up a few times. This chain connects TRBV4-1 to TRBJ1-1; the D gene is possibly TRBD1 (5 bases). The length of the CDR3 is 15 residues. The V and J ends lost 1 base and 3 bases respectively, with 12 bases between them. CDR1 is MGHRA, CDR2 YSYEKL, per germline. The CDR3, as DNA: TGCGCCAGCAGCCAAGGGTGGGGCGAGGACACTGAAGCTTTCTTT. Its protein is CASSQGWGEDTEAFF.

This chain joins TRBV11-3 and TRBJ2-3, with 16 bases identical to TRBD2. The germline V gene has CDR1 SGHNT and CDR2 YENEEA. This CDR3 has 17 amino acids. V shed 3 bases and J 3 bases; nucleotides not matched to a gene: 3. The CDR3 sequence is CASSLGLAGGGTDTQYF. The CDR3 bases are TGTGCCAGCAGCTTGGGACTAGCGGGAGGGGGTACAGATACGCAGTATTTT.

The sample holds one count of this clone. V and J are TRBV6-6 and TRBJ1-5; a weak D match, TRBD1 (6 bases). Germline V gene lookup returns CDR1 MNHNY and CDR2 SVGAGI (reference sequence). Trimming left V 10 bases short and J 5 bases short, with 18 bases between. CDR3 length equals 14 residues. The CDR3 DNA follows: TGTGCCACATCCCGCGGGGGCGCGGATCAGCCCCAGCATTTT. As protein: CATSRGGADQPQHF.

The CDR3: CASSFSLRGRQGGELFF. The CDR3 nucleotides read TGTGCCAGCAGCTTCTCCTTAAGGGGGCGTCAGGGCGGGGAGCTGTTTTTT. This chain links TRBV11-2 with TRBJ2-2; TRBD1 matches 7 bases. The CDR3 is 17 residues long. Unmatched junction bases numbered 14, after V lost 3 bases and J lost 7 bases. Germline CDR1 SGHAT, CDR2 FQNNGV.

The V gene is TRBV5-4, the J gene TRBJ2-1; the D is unclear. The V end lost 4 bases, the J end lost 2 bases, and 13 bases lay between the germline ends. CDR1 SGHNT and CDR2 YYREEE come from the germline V gene (reference sequence). This CDR3 is built from 15 residues. CDR3 bases: TGTGCCAGCAGCCCCTTGGCGACTCCCTACAATGAGCAGTTCTTC. Amino acid sequence: CASSPLATPYNEQFF.

V gene TRBV6-5 combines with J gene TRBJ2-7; possibly TRBD2 for D (7 bases). CDR3 length equals 15 residues. Germline assignment: CDR1 MNHEY and CDR2 SVGAGI. Trimming cost V 2 bases and J 3 bases, with 14 bases left between them. CDR3 sequence reads: CASSYRGRGYYEQYF. The CDR3 coding sequence is TGTGCCAGCAGTTACAGGGGGAGGGGCTACTACGAGCAGTACTTC.

The V call is TRBV7-3, the J call TRBJ2-2; D is unresolved. The CDR3 extends over 17 amino acids. Germline CDR1 SGHTA, CDR2 FQGTGA. Trimming removed 0 bases at V and 0 bases at J, with 11 bases between. CDR3 DNA sequence: TGTGCCAGCAGCTTAACGGCTAGAAGGGCGAACACCGGGGAGCTGTTTTTT. Amino acids: CASSLTARRANTGELFF. Together with reference TRBV7-3 and TRBJ2-2, the CDR3 gives the full variable domain: GAGVSQTPSNKVTEKGKYVELRCDPISGHTALYWYRQSLGQGPEFLIYFQGTGAADDSGLPNDRFFAVRPEGSVSTLKIQRTERGDSAVYLCASSLTARRANTGELFFGEGSRLTVL.

In its sample, this clone was seen a few times. This chain connects TRBV5-1 to TRBJ1-4, with 7 bases lining up with TRBD1. The germline V gene has CDR1 SGHRS and CDR2 YFSETQ. J gave up 1 base and V 5 bases, and 8 bases lay outside the gene matches. This CDR3 is 16 amino acids long. The CDR3 here is CASRQAYRGTNEKLFF. The CDR3 nucleotides are TGCGCCAGCAGACAGGCCTACAGGGGAACTAATGAAAAACTGTTTTTT.

Worth noting for this clone: Other DNA sequences of this sample code for an identical CDR3. This chain links TRBV11-2 with TRBJ2-1, with D unresolved. CDR1 and CDR2 from the germline V gene are SGHAT and FQNNGV. V lost 5 bases to trimming and J lost 8 bases, with 7 bases between them. This CDR3 region has 11 residues. CDR3 nucleotide sequence: TGTGCCAGCAGCCCACGGGATGAGCAGTTCTTC. Its protein product is CASSPRDEQFF.

This clone was recorded only once. The CDR3 protein is CSVDPDRTYNEQFF. The CDR3 nucleotides read TGCAGCGTTGATCCGGACAGGACCTACAATGAGCAGTTCTTC. The V gene is TRBV29-1, the J gene TRBJ2-1; 7 bases map to TRBD1. Germline CDR1 reads SQVTM; CDR2 reads ANQGSEA. V gave up 3 bases and J gave up 2 bases; unmatched junction bases: 4. The length of the CDR3 is 14 residues.

The chain is built from TRBV7-8 and TRBJ2-5; no definite D call. Per the germline V gene, CDR1 is SGHVS and CDR2 is FQNEAQ. This CDR3 is built from 11 residues. V lost 5 bases and J lost 1, with 2 bases in between. CDR3 loop: CASSIQETQYF. CDR3 nucleotides: TGTGCCAGCAGCATCCAAGAGACCCAGTACTTC. Supplemented by reference TRBV7-8 and TRBJ2-5, the full variable domain reads GAGVSQSPRYKVAKRGQDVALRCDPISGHVSLFWYQQALGQGPEFLTYFQNEAQLDKSGLPSDRFFAERPEGSVSTLKIQRTQQEDSAVYLCASSIQETQYFGPGTRLLVL.